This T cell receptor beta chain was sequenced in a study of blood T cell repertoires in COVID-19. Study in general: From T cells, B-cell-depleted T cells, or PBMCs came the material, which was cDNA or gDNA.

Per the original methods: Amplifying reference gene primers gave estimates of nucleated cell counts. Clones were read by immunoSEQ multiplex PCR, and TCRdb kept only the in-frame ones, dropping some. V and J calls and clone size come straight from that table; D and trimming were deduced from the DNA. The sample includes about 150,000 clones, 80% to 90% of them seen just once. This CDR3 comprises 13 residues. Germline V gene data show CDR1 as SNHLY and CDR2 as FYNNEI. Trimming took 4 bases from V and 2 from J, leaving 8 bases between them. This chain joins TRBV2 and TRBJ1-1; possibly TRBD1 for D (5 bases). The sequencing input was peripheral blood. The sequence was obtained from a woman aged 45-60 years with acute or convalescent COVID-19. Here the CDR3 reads CASSAGPNTEAFF. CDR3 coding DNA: TGTGCCAGCAGTGCAGGGCCAAACACTGAAGCTTTCTTT.